The clone carrying this T cell receptor beta chain was seen just once. Per the study methods: Estimation of nucleated cell counts relied on the amplification of reference gene primers. Sequenced by immunoSEQ multiplex PCR; TCRdb stores in-frame clones only, minus some. V and J calls and clone size are given by that table; D and trimming were obtained from the DNA. The table includes more than 50,000 clones, more than 75% detected once. The CDR3 loop spans 13 amino acids. The ends lost 4 bases at V and 4 bases at J; junction bases unmatched: 3. The V gene's germline CDR1 is SGHRS and CDR2 YFSETQ. The data derive from a study of blood T cell repertoires in COVID-19. In the study overall: Italy, Spain and the United States were the sources of the convalescent and acute COVID-19 samples. From T cells, B-cell-depleted T cells, or PBMCs came the material, which was cDNA or gDNA.

Sequenced: peripheral blood. The TCR sequence derives from a human donor in a cohort sampled during active COVID-19. The chain employs TRBV5-1 and TRBJ1-2; 8 bases match TRBD1. CDR3 region: CASSRDRLYGYTF. The CDR3 region has the DNA TGCGCCAGCAGCAGGGACAGGCTCTATGGCTACACCTTC.